The 18 T cell receptor beta chains given below trace back to one sample, sequenced in a study of response to subunit inactivated influenza vaccine. TCRdb reanalysed the RT-PCR reads using MiXCR and keeps one entry per CDR3 protein. The table has approximately 170,000 distinct CDR3 sequences, approximately 15% seen once; the top ten hold roughly 24%. The source material was CD8+ T cells sorted from PBMCs, sampled 4 to 6 days after vaccination. The receptors stem from a man over 45 who received an inactivated influenza vaccine.

This rearrangement joins TRBV7-9 to TRBJ2-7, with 9 nucleotides matching TRBD1. The CDR3 length is 16 residues. Germline V gene data show CDR1 as SEHNR and CDR2 as FQNEAQ (reference sequence). The V and J ends lost 5 bases and 0 bases, in that order; junction bases with no gene match: 8. In DNA, the CDR3 is TGTGCCAGCAGCGCACCAGGACAGGGGACCTCCTACGAGCAGTACTTC. Its protein is CASSAPGQGTSYEQYF.

This clonotype came up a few times. The chain has TRBV12-3 or TRBV12-4 and TRBJ1-2; the match to TRBD1 covers 12 bases. With 1 base clipped from V and 6 bases from J, the junction kept 3 bases outside the gene matches. The CDR3 sequence is 15 residues long. CDR3 amino acids: CASSLGDRGLHGYTF. CDR3 coding DNA: TGTGCCAGCAGTTTAGGGGACAGGGGGCTTCATGGCTACACCTTC.

Ten or more counts support this clonotype. The chain carries TRBV7-9 and TRBJ2-7; 8 bases align to TRBD2. The CDR3 extends over 16 amino acids. The germline gives CDR1 SEHNR, CDR2 FQNEAQ (reference sequence). After removal of 2 bases from V and 7 bases from J, the junction contained 13 bases not matched to a gene. CDR3 sequence reads: CASSLRDDRPGGEQYF. In DNA, the CDR3 is TGTGCCAGCAGCTTACGGGACGACCGCCCGGGGGGGGAGCAGTACTTC.

In its sample, this clonotype was seen a few times. The chain's CDR3 is CASSQPRQGIEETQYF. CDR3 coding DNA: TGCGCCAGCAGCCAGCCACGACAGGGGATCGAGGAGACCCAGTACTTC. The chain is built from TRBV4-1 and TRBJ2-5; 8 positions agree with TRBD1. The V segment lost 3 bases and the J segment 5 bases; nucleotides outside the gene matches: 11. CDR1 and CDR2 (germline): MGHRA, YSYEKL. The CDR3 sequence is 16 residues long.

V gene TRBV10-3 combines with J gene TRBJ2-7, with 10 bases matching TRBD1. Germline V gene data show CDR1 as ENHRY and CDR2 as SYGVKD. The CDR3 consists of 17 residues. V dropped 6 bases and J dropped 4; count of bases not matched to a gene: 15. The CDR3: CAISNRDRGTIIYEQYF. The CDR3 bases are TGTGCCATCAGCAACCGGGACAGGGGAACGATTATATACGAGCAGTACTTC.

This clonotype was seen many times. V usage is TRBV13 and J usage is TRBJ2-1; D not resolved. V was trimmed by 3 bases and J by 3 bases, leaving 6 bases between them. This CDR3 has 13 amino acids. Looked up from germline, CDR1 is PRHDT and CDR2 is FYEKMQ (reference sequence). The CDR3 region has the DNA TGTGCCAGCAGCTTCGCCAGCTACAATGAGCAGTTCTTC. Translating gives CASSFASYNEQFF.

The chain recombines TRBV9 with TRBJ2-7, with TRBD2 matching over 9 bases. J was trimmed by 6 bases and V by 0 bases; bases with no gene match: 10. The germline V gene encodes CDR1 SGDLS and CDR2 YYNGEE. The CDR3 has 16 amino acids. The DNA for the CDR3 is TGTGCCAGCAGCGTAGAAGGCGGGAGGGCCATGTCCGAGCAGTACTTC. Protein sequence: CASSVEGGRAMSEQYF.

The V and J genes are TRBV28 and TRBJ2-4; D may correspond to TRBD1 or TRBD2 (7 bases each). CDR3 length equals 11 residues. Germline assignment: CDR1 MDHEN and CDR2 SYDVKM. Trimming shortened V by 5 bases and J by 13 bases, and 12 bases separated the two germline ends. CDR3 DNA: TGTGCCAGCAGTCAGGGGGGGGGCCAGTACTTC. As protein: CASSQGGGQYF.

The chain couples TRBV29-1 to TRBJ2-2, with D possibly TRBD2 on 6 matching bases. Germline V gives CDR1 SQVTM, CDR2 ANQGSEA. The germline V and J ends were trimmed by 6 bases and 7 bases, with 12 bases remaining between them. The CDR3 has 12 amino acids. CDR3 bases: TGCAGCGTACCGGGACTTCACGGGGAGCTGTTTTTT. Translated: CSVPGLHGELFF.

The sample holds many counts of this clonotype. The CDR3 here is CASSLARQGDYGYTF. DNA for the CDR3: TGTGCCAGCAGCTTAGCCCGACAGGGGGACTATGGCTACACCTTC. The rearrangement joins TRBV7-9 to TRBJ1-2; 9 bases map to TRBD1. The CDR3 runs 15 residues. Trimming took 0 bases from V and 3 from J; bases not matched to a gene: 2. CDR1 is SEHNR, CDR2 FQNEAQ, per germline (reference sequence).

The chain uses TRBV23-1 and TRBJ2-2; no reliable D call. TRBV23-1 is annotated as an ORF whose role is uncertain. V was trimmed by 4 bases and J by 4 bases, leaving 10 bases between them. This CDR3 is built from 14 residues. The CDR3 loop is CASSLFNATGELFF. For the CDR3, the DNA is TGCGCCAGCAGTCTATTCAACGCCACCGGGGAGCTGTTTTTT.

J is TRBJ1-1 and V is TRBV7-9; D is ambiguous. V lost 1 base and J 8 bases, leaving 5 bases between the germline ends. CDR1 is SEHNR, CDR2 FQNEAQ, per germline (reference sequence). The CDR3 spans 11 residues. As DNA, the CDR3 is TGTGCCAGCAGCTTAGTGGAGGAAGCTTTCTTT. Its translation: CASSLVEEAFF.

The sample holds a few counts of this clonotype. This sequence joins TRBV7-8 and TRBJ2-1; a weak D match, TRBD1 (6 bases). CDR1 is SGHVS and CDR2 is FQNEAQ in the germline V gene. The CDR3 consists of 15 residues. Trimming shortened V by 1 base and J by 9 bases, and 16 bases separated the two germline ends. The CDR3 protein is CASSLVQGHFGEQFF. The CDR3 nucleotides read TGTGCCAGCAGCTTAGTCCAGGGGCATTTCGGTGAGCAGTTCTTC.

This clonotype was seen a few times. V usage is TRBV4-2 and J usage is TRBJ1-3; D not certain. Germline CDR1 is LGHNA and CDR2 is YNFKEQ. With 0 bases removed from V and 0 bases from J, the gap between germline ends came to 9 bases. The CDR3 is made up of 16 amino acids. For the CDR3, the DNA is TGTGCCAGCAGCCAAGACAGGTCACTCTCTGGAAACACCATATATTTT. Amino acid sequence: CASSQDRSLSGNTIYF.

The table lists this clonotype with a few counts. This sequence joins TRBV6-5 and TRBJ1-2; tentative D call: TRBD1 (5 bases). Germline V gene sequence: CDR1 MNHEY, CDR2 SVGAGI. Deletions cut 2 bases from V and 3 bases from J, with 7 bases between. The CDR3 consists of 13 residues. The CDR3 nucleotides are TGTGCCAGCAGTTACGGGGCAGACTATGGCTACACCTTC. Translated: CASSYGADYGYTF.

The chain's CDR3 is CSARDPGVTDTQYF. In DNA form, the CDR3 reads TGCAGTGCTAGAGACCCCGGGGTCACAGATACGCAGTATTTT. The V call is TRBV20-1, the J call TRBJ2-3; maybe TRBD2 (5 bases). Germline CDR1 and CDR2: DFQATT and SNEGSKA (reference sequence). The CDR3 is 14 residues long. Trimming pared 0 bases from V and 2 bases from J, leaving 9 bases between.

This chain uses TRBV6-5 with TRBJ2-1; D perhaps matches TRBD2 (6 bases). The germline V gene has CDR1 MNHEY and CDR2 SVGAGI. The germline V and J ends were trimmed by 0 bases and 7 bases, with 13 bases remaining between them. CDR3 size: 15 residues. The CDR3 sequence is CASSYSLGLLNEQFF. DNA of the CDR3: TGTGCCAGCAGTTACTCGTTGGGACTTCTAAATGAGCAGTTCTTC.

Only a few counts were recorded for this clonotype. The CDR3 DNA reads as TGTGCCAGCAGTGAAGGACAGGTGTACGAGCAGTACTTC. Translation gives CASSEGQVYEQYF. This chain joins TRBV2 and TRBJ2-7; TRBD1 might be the D (6 bases). Between the trimmed V and J ends, which lost 1 base and 4 bases, there was a span of 8 bases. Germline CDR1 is SNHLY and CDR2 is FYNNEI. The CDR3 sequence is 13 residues long. Variable domain in full (rest from reference TRBV2 and TRBJ2-7): EPEVTQTPSHQVTQMGQEVILRCVPISNHLYFYWYRQILGQKVEFLVSFYNNEISEKSEIFDDQFSVERPDGSNFTLKIRSTKLEDSAMYFCASSEGQVYEQYFGPGTRLTVT.